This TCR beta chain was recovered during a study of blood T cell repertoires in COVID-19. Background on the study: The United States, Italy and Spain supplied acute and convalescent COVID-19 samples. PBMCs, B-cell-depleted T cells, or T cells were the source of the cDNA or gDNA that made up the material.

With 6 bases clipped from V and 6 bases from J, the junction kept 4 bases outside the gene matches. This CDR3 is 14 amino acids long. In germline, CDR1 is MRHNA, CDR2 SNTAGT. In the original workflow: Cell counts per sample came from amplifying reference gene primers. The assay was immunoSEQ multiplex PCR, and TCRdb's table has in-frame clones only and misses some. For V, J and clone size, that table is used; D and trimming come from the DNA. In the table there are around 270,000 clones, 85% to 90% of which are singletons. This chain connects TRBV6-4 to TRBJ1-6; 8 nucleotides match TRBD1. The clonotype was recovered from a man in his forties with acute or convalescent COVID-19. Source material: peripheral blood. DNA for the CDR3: TGTGCCAGCAGGGAGGGGACAGGTAATTCACCCCTCCACTTT. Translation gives CASREGTGNSPLHF.